This entry concerns a single TCR beta chain. Its specific antigen is unknown. Base qualities are missing; no much larger clone stands one base away. The data were obtained in a study of blood T cell repertoires in COVID-19 (dated by TCRdb to 2020 to 2021). As for the study more broadly: Collaborator samples came from the United States, Italy and Spain and covered acute and convalescent phases of COVID-19. A freely available public database, intended as a resource for researchers studying the immune response to SARS-CoV-2, is where the repertoires were released. Where available, HLA class I and class II types were taken from metadata supplied by the sample provider and were not determined by assay-based typing. Samples were obtained from the ongoing ImmuneRACE study (first 160 participants) and from some 1,300 subjects provided by 6 global collaborators. A de-identified subject ID, COVID-19 status, age in years and sex were almost always included in the sample metadata. The prospective study material was composed of cDNA or gDNA derived from T cells, B-cell-depleted T cells, or PBMCs. Deeply sampled blood TCRbeta repertoires from subjects exposed to, actively infected with, or recovered from COVID-19 were included in the dataset.

General study outcomes and caveats: How much clinical and demographic metadata was included differed by source and by participant, and the metadata was provided uncurated.

CDR1 and CDR2 are read off the germline V gene (reference sequence) as MNHEY and SMNVEV. Spanning cysteine to phenylalanine, the CDR3 consists of 13 amino acids. Only CDR3 DNA remains: 39 bases, in frame from the first base. Trimming takes 6 bases off V and 6 bases off J; junction bases not matched to a gene: 5. The immunoSEQ Assay, a bias-controlled multiplex PCR, was used to amplify TCRbeta CDR3 regions from genomic DNA. For the original study's pipeline: Within the assay, amplification of reference gene primers was used to estimate how many nucleated cells each sample contained. To quantify the absolute abundance of each unique TCRbeta CDR3 rearrangement, sequence reads were collapsed and filtered. Productive Simpson clonality was computed per sample as the square root of Simpson's diversity index over productive rearrangements. Imported from immuneACCESS, the table was reduced by TCRdb to in-frame sequences with V and J called. These copies leave out some clones; in studies compared against another copy, an unresolved V gene accounts for under half, and the cause of the remainder is not known. V and J calls and clone size are given by that table; D and trimming were obtained from the DNA. For this sample there are hundreds of thousands of clones; around 80% appear just once. The ten largest account for more than 8% of the sample.

Collaborating institutions collected whole blood in K2EDTA tubes following their own protocols. For TCRbeta analysis, collaborators shipped samples as frozen whole blood, isolated PBMCs, or DNA extracted from either of those sample types. The V and J segments used are TRBV27 and TRBJ1-2, and TRBD1 aligns with 9 junction nucleotides. The sample was peripheral blood. The TCR sequence derives from a woman aged 45-60 years with acute or convalescent COVID-19. The CDR3 amino acid sequence is: CASRQTGGHGYTF. In nucleotide form, the sequence is TGTGCCAGCAGGCAGACAGGGGGACATGGCTACACCTTC.